The 13 T cell receptor beta chains in this list originate from one sample, sequenced in a study of monozygotic twins with inflammatory bowel disease. TCRdb reanalyzed the 5' RACE reads and collapses them to one entry per CDR3 protein, without DNA. This sample carries some 200,000 distinct CDR3 sequences, with roughly 7.5% going to the ten biggest clones. The sequenced sample consisted of blood. Source of these receptors: a human donor with ulcerative colitis or Crohn's disease, or a healthy co-twin of an affected twin (not recorded which).

This chain links TRBV4-1 with TRBJ2-1; absent DNA, TCRdb's TRBD2 call cannot be checked. Germline V gene data show CDR1 as MGHRA and CDR2 as YSYEKL. The CDR3 extends over 16 amino acids. CDR3 region: CASSSPGGDYRNEQFF.

CDR3 residues: CSASRTSGGRRDEQFF. The rearrangement links TRBV20-1 to TRBJ2-1; TCRdb indicates TRBD2, and absent DNA this call remains unverified. Looked up from germline, CDR1 is DFQATT and CDR2 is SNEGSKA (reference sequence). The CDR3 has 16 amino acids.

The chain couples TRBV7-8 to TRBJ2-5; TCRdb's D gene call, TRBD1, goes unchecked for lack of DNA. The CDR3 contains 15 residues. CDR1 is SGHVS and CDR2 is FQNEAQ in the germline V gene. This chain's CDR3 is CASGYSGGKQETQYF.

The rearrangement joins TRBV6-5 to TRBJ2-1; TCRdb's D call of TRBD2 is untestable without DNA. Germline V gene data show CDR1 as MNHEY and CDR2 as SVGAGI. The CDR3 length is 16 residues. The chain's CDR3 is CASTDGGSAQDGEQFF.

The chain carries TRBV5-1 and TRBJ2-5; TCRdb reports TRBD2, a call that lacks DNA to check it against. The CDR3 loop spans 14 amino acids. CDR1 is SGHRS and CDR2 is YFSETQ in the germline V gene. CDR3 in amino acids: CASSFGLVQETQYF.

V gene TRBV29-1 combines with J gene TRBJ2-2; without DNA, the TCRdb call of TRBD2 cannot be checked. This CDR3 spans 13 amino acids. Germline CDR1 reads SQVTM; CDR2 reads ANQGSEA. Here the CDR3 reads CSVEGKATGELFF.

V usage is TRBV7-7 and J usage is TRBJ2-7; TCRdb gives TRBD1 as the D gene, but with no DNA this cannot be confirmed. Germline values: CDR1 SSHAT, CDR2 FNYEAQ (reference sequence). The CDR3 contains 14 residues. This CDR3 reads CASSSGPPPYEQYF. Drawing the rest from reference TRBV7-7 and TRBJ2-7, the complete variable domain is GAGVSQSPRYKVTKRGQDVTLRCDPISSHATLYWYQQALGQGPEFLTYFNYEAQPDKSGLPSDRFSAERPEGSISTLTIQRTEQRDSAMYRCASSSGPPPYEQYFGPGTRLTVT.

This CDR3 is CSAIDFGEKGNTIYF. The chain links TRBV20-1 to TRBJ1-3. The CDR3 sequence is 15 residues long. Germline loops: CDR1 DFQATT, CDR2 SNEGSKA (reference sequence).

V is TRBV4-3 and J is TRBJ2-7; lacking DNA, the TRBD2 call made by TCRdb goes unchecked. CDR1 and CDR2 from the germline V gene are LGHNA and YSLEER. The CDR3 has 15 amino acids. The CDR3 reads CASSLTSGSLYEQYF.

The chain uses TRBV29-1 and TRBJ2-7. The germline V gene has CDR1 SQVTM and CDR2 ANQGSEA. The CDR3 is made up of 11 amino acids. The CDR3 is CSGESQAEQYF.

The genes are TRBV5-1 and TRBJ2-1; TCRdb designates TRBD2, a call that cannot be tested without DNA. The CDR3 sequence is 15 residues long. Germline loops: CDR1 SGHRS, CDR2 YFSETQ. CDR3 region: CASSFAAGDLNEQFF.

V and J are TRBV20-1 and TRBJ2-6. The germline gives CDR1 DFQATT, CDR2 SNEGSKA (reference sequence). The CDR3 is made up of 15 amino acids. The CDR3: CSARDQRAGANVLTF.

The chain employs TRBV4-3 and TRBJ1-1; without DNA, the TCRdb call of TRBD1 cannot be checked. This CDR3 spans 15 amino acids. From germline, CDR1 is LGHNA and CDR2 YSLEER. The CDR3 is CASSQAGPGVAEAFF.